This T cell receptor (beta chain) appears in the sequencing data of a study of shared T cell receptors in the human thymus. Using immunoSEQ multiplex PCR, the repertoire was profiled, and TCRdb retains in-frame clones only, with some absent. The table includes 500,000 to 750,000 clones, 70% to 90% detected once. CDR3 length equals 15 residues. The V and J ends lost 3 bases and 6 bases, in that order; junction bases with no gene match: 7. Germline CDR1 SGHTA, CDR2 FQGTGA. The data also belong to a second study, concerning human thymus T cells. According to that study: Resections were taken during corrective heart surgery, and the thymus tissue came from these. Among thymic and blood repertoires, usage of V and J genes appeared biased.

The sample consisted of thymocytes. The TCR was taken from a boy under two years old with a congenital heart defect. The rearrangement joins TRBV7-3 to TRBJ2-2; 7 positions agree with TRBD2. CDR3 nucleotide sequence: TGTGCCAGCAGCTTGGTACGACTAGCCGCCGGGGAGCTGTTTTTT. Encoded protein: CASSLVRLAAGELFF.